The clone carrying this T cell receptor beta chain was found many times. The antigen is undetermined. This entry belongs to a study of CD8 T cells in ankylosing spondylitis. The CDR3 sequence is 13 residues long. Germline V gene lookup returns CDR1 SGHDT and CDR2 YYEEEE. Trimming removed 7 bases from V and 3 bases from J; junction bases left unmatched: 2. Study-wide points: The study looked at matched synovial fluid samples from ankylosing spondylitis patients. Disease-linked clones were reported to be significantly enriched there. The study identified a TCR beta motif of under ten highly homologous variants that appeared characteristic of ankylosing spondylitis blood.

Making use of molecular barcodes, quantitative 5'-RACE generated TCR beta libraries. TCRdb reanalysed the 5' RACE reads using MiXCR and keeps one entry per CDR3 protein. The sample includes about 100,000 distinct CDR3 sequences, about 9% of them seen just once. The rearrangement uses TRBV5-6 and TRBJ2-3; 10 bases fit TRBD2. This receptor was identified in a male donor with ankylosing spondylitis or in good health (not recorded which). The sample taken for sequencing was blood, either unsorted or a sorted T cell fraction (not recorded which). The CDR3 reads CASRGLATDTQYF. The CDR3 DNA sequence: TGTGCCAGCCGGGGACTAGCGACAGATACGCAGTATTTT.